Here is one TCR beta chain with its context. No antigen is known for it. The assay was immunoSEQ multiplex PCR, and TCRdb's table has in-frame clones only and misses some. The sample yields about 150,000 clones, 75% to 90% seen once. This sample is part of a study of cytomegalovirus exposure and HLA in healthy donors. Study summary: In a later analysis, it was reported that the 110 or so validation repertoires had been produced on the same platform as the roughly 650 repertoires belonging to the first cohort. Findings and caveats of the study: Reports described diagnosis of cytomegalovirus status by the classifier as highly specific and sensitive. The study recorded fewer than 200 TCR beta chains that were cytomegalovirus-associated.

The CDR3 has 15 amino acids. The trim removed 3 bases at V and 5 bases at J, leaving 10 bases unmatched. Germline V lookup: CDR1 SGDLS, CDR2 YYNGEE. The chain joins TRBV9 to TRBJ1-1; 7 nucleotides line up with TRBD1. The receptor comes from a man between 18 and 29 years old in good health and CMV-seropositive. Sequencing input: PBMCs. This CDR3 is CASSEETGLPTEAFF. CDR3 DNA sequence: TGTGCCAGCAGCGAAGAGACAGGGTTACCAACTGAAGCTTTCTTT.